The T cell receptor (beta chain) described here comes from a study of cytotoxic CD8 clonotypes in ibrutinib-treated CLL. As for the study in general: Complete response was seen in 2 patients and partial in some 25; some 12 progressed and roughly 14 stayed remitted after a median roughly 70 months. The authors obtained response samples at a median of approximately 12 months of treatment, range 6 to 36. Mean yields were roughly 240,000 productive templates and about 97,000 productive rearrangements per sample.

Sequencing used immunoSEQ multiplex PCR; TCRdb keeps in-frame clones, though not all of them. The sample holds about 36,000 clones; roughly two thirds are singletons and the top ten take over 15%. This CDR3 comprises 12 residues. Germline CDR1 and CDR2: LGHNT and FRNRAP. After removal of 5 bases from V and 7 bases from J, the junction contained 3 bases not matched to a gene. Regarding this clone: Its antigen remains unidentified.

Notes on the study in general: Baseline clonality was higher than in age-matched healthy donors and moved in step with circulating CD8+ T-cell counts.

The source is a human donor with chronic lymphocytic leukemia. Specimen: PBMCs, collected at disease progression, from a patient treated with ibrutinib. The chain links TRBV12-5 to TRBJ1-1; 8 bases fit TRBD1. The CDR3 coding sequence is TGTGCTAGTGGTGAACAGGGGGGTGAAGCTTTCTTT. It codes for CASGEQGGEAFF.